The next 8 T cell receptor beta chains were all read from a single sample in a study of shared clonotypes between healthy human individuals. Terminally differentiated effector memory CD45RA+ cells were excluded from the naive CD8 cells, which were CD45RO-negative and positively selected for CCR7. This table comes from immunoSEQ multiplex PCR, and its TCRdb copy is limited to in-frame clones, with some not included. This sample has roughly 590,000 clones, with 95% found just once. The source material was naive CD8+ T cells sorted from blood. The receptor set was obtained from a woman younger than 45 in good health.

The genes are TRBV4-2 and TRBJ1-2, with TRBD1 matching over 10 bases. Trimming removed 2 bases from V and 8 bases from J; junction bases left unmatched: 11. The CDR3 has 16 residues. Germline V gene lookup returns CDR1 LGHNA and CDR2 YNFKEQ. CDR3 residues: CASSQPNRDRGAGYTF. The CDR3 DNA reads TGTGCCAGCAGCCAACCAAACCGGGACAGGGGTGCGGGCTACACCTTC.

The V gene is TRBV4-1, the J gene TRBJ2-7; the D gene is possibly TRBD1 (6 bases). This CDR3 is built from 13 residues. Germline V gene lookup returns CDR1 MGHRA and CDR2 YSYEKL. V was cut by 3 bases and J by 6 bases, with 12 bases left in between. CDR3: CASSQGTYGEQYF. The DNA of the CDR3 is TGCGCCAGCAGCCAGGGGACATACGGCGAGCAGTACTTC.

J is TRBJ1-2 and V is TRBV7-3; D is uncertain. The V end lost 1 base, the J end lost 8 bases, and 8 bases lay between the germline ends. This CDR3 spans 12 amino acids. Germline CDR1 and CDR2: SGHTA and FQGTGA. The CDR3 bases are TGTGCCAGCAGCTTAAACGGGGTCGGCTACACCTTC. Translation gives CASSLNGVGYTF.

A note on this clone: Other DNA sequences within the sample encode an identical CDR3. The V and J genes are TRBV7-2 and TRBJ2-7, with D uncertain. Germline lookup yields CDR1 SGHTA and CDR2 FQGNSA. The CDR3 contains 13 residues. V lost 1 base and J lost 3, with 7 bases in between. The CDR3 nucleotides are TGTGCCAGCAGCTTAGATCCCGGCTACGAGCAGTACTTC. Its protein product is CASSLDPGYEQYF.

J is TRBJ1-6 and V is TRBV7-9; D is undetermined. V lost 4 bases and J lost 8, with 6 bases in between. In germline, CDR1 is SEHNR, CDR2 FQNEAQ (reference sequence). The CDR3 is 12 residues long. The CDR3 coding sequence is TGTGCCAGCAGCTCGAGAGATTCACCCCTCCACTTT. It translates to CASSSRDSPLHF. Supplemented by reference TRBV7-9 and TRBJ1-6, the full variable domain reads DTGVSQNPRHKITKRGQNVTFRCDPISEHNRLYWYRQTLGQGPEFLTYFQNEAQLEKSRLLSDRFSAERPKGSFSTLEIQRTEQGDSAMYLCASSSRDSPLHFGNGTRLTVT.

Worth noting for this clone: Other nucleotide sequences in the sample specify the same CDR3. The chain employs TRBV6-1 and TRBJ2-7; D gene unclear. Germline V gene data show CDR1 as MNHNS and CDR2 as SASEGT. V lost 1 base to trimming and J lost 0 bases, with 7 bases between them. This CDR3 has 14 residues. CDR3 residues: CASSEGQASYEQYF. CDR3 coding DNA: TGTGCCAGCAGTGAAGGCCAGGCCTCCTACGAGCAGTACTTC.

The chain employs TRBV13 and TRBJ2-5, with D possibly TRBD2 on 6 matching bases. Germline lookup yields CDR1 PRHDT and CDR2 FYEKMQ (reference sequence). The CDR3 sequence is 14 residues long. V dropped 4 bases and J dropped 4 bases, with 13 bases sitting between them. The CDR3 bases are TGTGCCAGCAGCTCCGGCAGGAGGGCAGAGACCCAGTACTTC. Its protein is CASSSGRRAETQYF. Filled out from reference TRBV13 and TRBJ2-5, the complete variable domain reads AAGVIQSPRHLIKEKRETATLKCYPIPRHDTVYWYQQGPGQDPQFLISFYEKMQSDKGSIPDRFSAQQFSDYHSELNMSSLELGDSALYFCASSSGRRAETQYFGPGTRLLVL.

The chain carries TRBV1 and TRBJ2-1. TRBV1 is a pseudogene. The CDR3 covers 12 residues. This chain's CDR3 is CTSSQICNEQFF. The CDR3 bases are TGCACCAGCAGCCAGATATGCAATGAGCAGTTCTTC.